This T cell receptor (beta chain) was identified during a study of T-cell reconstitution after alpha-beta-depleted transplantation in children. The CDR3 has 16 residues. V was pared by 4 bases and J by 5 bases, with 9 bases of the junction left unmatched. Germline V lookup: CDR1 KGHDR, CDR2 SFDVKD. Preparing the TCRbeta library involved the use of unique molecular identifiers. TCRdb processed the PCR reads anew with MiXCR; each CDR3 protein has one entry. This table has hundreds of thousands of distinct CDR3 sequences, over 15% appearing once. The J gene is TRBJ2-3, the V gene TRBV24-1, with 9 bases lining up with TRBD1. The receptor was derived from a human donor who donated a stem cell graft to a child with acute myeloid leukemia. The material was PBMCs from the stem cell graft donor, obtained from the stem cell graft. CDR3 coding DNA: TGTGCCACCAGTGACCTTTCTAACAGGGGGCAAGATACGCAGTATTTT. Translated: CATSDLSNRGQDTQYF.